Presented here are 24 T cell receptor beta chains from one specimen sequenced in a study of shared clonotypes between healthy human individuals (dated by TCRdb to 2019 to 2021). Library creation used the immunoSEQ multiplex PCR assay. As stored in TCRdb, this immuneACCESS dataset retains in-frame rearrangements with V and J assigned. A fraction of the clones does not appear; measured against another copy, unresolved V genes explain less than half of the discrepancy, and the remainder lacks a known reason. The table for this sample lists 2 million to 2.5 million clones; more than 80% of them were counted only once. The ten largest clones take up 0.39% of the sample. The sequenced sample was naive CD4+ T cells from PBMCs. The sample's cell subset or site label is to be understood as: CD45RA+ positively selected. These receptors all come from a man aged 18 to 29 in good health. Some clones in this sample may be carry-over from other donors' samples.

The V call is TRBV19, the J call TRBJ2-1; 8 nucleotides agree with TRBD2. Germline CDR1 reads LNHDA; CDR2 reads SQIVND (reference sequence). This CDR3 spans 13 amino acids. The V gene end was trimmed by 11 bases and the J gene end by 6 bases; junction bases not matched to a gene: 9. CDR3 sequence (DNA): TGTGCCGCCTCCCCGGGAGGGCCCAATGAGCAGTTCTTC. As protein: CAASPGGPNEQFF. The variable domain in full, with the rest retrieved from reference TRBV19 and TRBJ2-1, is DGGITQSPKYLFRKEGQNVTLSCEQNLNHDAMYWYRQDPGQGLRLIYYSQIVNDFQKGDIAEGYSVSREKKESFPLTVTSAQKNPTAFYLCAASPGGPNEQFFGPGTRLTVL.

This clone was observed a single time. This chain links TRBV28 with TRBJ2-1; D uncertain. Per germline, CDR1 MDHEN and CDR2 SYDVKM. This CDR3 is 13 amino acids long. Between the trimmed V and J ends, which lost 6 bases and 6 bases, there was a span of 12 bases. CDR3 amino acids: CASRRPSTNEQFF. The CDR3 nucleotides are TGTGCCAGCAGAAGGCCTTCGACCAATGAGCAGTTCTTC.

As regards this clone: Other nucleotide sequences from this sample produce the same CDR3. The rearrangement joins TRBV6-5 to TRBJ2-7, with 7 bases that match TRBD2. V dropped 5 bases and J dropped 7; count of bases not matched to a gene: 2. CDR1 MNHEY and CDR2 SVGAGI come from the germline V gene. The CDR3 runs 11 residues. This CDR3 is CASSHGGEQYF. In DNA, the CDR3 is TGTGCCAGCAGTCACGGGGGGGAGCAGTACTTC.

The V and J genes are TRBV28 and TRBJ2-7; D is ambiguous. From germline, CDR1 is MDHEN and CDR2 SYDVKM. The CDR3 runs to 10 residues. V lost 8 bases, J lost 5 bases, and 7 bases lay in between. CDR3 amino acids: CASGRHEQYF. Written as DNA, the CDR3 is TGTGCCAGCGGCCGGCACGAGCAGTACTTC.

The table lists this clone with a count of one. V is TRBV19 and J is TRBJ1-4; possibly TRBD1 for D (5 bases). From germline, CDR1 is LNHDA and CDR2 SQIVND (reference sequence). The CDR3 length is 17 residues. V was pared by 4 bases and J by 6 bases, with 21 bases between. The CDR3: CASSRLDSFGADEKLFF. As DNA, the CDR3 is TGTGCCAGTAGTAGACTTGACAGCTTTGGCGCGGATGAAAAACTGTTTTTT.

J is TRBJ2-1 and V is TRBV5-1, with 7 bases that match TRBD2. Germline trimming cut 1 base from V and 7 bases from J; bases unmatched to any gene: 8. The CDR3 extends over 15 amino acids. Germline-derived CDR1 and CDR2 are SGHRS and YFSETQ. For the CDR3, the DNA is TGCGCCAGCAGCTTGCAGGCGGGAGTAAGGAATGAGCAGTTCTTC. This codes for CASSLQAGVRNEQFF.

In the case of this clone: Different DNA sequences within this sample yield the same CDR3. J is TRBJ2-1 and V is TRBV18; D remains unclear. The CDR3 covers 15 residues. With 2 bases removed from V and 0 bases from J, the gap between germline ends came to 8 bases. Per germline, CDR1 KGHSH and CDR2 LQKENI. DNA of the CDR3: TGTGCCAGCTCACCATCAGGAGCCTCCTACAATGAGCAGTTCTTC. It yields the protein CASSPSGASYNEQFF.

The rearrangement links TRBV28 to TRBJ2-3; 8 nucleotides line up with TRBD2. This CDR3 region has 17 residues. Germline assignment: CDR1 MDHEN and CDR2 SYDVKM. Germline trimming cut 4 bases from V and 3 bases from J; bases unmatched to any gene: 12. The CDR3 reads CASSSPGGSGTTDTQYF. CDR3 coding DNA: TGTGCCAGCAGTTCACCCGGGGGTAGCGGGACTACAGATACGCAGTATTTT.

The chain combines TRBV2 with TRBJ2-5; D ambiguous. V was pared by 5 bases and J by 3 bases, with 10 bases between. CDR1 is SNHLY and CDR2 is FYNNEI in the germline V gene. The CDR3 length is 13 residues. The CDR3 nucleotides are TGTGCCAGCAGTACTGAGCGTGAAGAGACCCAGTACTTC. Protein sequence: CASSTEREETQYF.

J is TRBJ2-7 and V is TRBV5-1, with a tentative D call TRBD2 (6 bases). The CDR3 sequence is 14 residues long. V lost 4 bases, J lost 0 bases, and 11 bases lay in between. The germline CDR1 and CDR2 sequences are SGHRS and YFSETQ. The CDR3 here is CASSTDYRSYEQYF. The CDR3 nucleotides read TGCGCCAGCAGCACGGACTATCGCTCCTACGAGCAGTACTTC.

CDR3 sequence: CASSFIPGGANEQFF. The CDR3 DNA is TGTGCCAGCAGCTTTATCCCAGGGGGCGCGAATGAGCAGTTCTTC. The chain carries TRBV11-2 and TRBJ2-1, with 8 bases identical to TRBD1. Germline V gives CDR1 SGHAT, CDR2 FQNNGV. V shed 3 bases and J 7 bases; nucleotides not matched to a gene: 8. The CDR3 has 15 residues. The variable domain in full, with the rest retrieved from reference TRBV11-2 and TRBJ2-1, is EAGVAQSPRYKIIEKRQSVAFWCNPISGHATLYWYQQILGQGPKLLIQFQNNGVVDDSQLPKDRFSAERLKGVDSTLKIQPAKLEDSAVYLCASSFIPGGANEQFFGPGTRLTVL.

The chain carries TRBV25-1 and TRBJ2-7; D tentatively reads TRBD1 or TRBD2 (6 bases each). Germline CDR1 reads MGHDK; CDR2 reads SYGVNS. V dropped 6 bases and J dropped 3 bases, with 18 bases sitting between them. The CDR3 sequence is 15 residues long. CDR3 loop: CASSAGGLGFYEQYF. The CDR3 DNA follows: TGTGCCAGCAGCGCCGGGGGCCTAGGCTTCTACGAGCAGTACTTC.

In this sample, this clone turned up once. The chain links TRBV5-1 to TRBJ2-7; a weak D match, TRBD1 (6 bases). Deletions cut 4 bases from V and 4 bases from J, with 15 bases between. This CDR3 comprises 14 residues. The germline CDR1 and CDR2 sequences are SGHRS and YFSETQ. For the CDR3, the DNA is TGCGCCAGCAGCCCGCCGCTTAGGGGGTACGAGCAGTACTTC. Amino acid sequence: CASSPPLRGYEQYF.

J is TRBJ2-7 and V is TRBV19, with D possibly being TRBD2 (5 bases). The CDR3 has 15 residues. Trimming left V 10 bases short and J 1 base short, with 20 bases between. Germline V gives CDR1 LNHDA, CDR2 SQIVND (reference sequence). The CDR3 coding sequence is TGTGCCACCAACCCGACGGGGAAACCGTCCTACGAGCAGTACTTC. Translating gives CATNPTGKPSYEQYF.

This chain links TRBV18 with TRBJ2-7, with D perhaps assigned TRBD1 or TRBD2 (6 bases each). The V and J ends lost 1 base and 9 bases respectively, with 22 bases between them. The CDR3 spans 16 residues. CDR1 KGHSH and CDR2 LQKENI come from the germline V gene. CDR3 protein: CASSPQQGVGGGTQYF. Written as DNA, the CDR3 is TGTGCCAGCTCACCACAACAGGGCGTGGGAGGCGGGACGCAGTACTTC.

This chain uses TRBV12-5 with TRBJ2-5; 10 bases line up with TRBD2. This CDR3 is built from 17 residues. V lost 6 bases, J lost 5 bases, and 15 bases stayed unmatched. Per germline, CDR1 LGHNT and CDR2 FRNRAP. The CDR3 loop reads CASGRRLAGETPETQYF. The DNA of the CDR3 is TGTGCTAGTGGCCGGCGCCTAGCGGGAGAAACCCCCGAGACCCAGTACTTC.

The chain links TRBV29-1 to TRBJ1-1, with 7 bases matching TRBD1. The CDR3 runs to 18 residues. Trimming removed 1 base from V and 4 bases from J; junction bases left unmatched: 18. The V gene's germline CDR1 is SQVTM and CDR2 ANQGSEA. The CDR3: CSVEGLRDSRGGSTEAFF. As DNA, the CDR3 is TGCAGCGTTGAAGGGCTACGGGACAGTAGGGGGGGGAGCACTGAAGCTTTCTTT.

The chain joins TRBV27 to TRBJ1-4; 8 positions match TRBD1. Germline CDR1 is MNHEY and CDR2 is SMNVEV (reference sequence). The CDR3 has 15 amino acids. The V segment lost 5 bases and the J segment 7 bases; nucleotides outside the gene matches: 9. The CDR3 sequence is CASSPSRGQGEKLFF. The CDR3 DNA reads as TGTGCCAGCAGTCCTTCCAGGGGGCAGGGTGAAAAACTGTTTTTT. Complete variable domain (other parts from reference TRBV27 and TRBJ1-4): EAQVTQNPRYLITVTGKKLTVTCSQNMNHEYMSWYRQDPGLGLRQIYYSMNVEVTDKGDVPEGYKVSRKEKRNFPLILESPSPNQTSLYFCASSPSRGQGEKLFFGSGTQLSVL.

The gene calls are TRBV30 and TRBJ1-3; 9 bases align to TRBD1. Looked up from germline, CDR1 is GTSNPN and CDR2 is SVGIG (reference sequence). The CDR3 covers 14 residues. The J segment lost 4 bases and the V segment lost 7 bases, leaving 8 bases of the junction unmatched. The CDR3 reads CASGTGTKGNTIYF. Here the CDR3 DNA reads TGTGCCTCCGGGACAGGGACCAAGGGAAACACCATATATTTT.

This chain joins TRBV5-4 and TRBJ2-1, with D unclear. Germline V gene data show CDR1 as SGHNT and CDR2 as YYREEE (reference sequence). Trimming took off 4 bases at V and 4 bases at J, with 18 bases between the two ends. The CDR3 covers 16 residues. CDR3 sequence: CASSQDGFGPYNEQFF. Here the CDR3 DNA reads TGTGCCAGCAGCCAAGATGGGTTTGGCCCATACAATGAGCAGTTCTTC.

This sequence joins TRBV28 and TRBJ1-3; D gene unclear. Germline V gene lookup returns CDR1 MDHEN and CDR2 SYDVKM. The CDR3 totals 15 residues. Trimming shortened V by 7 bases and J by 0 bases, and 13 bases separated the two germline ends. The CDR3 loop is CASTPAGASGNTIYF. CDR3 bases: TGTGCCAGCACCCCTGCCGGAGCCTCTGGAAACACCATATATTTT. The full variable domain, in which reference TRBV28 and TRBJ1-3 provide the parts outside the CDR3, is DVKVTQSSRYLVKRTGEKVFLECVQDMDHENMFWYRQDPGLGLRLIYFSYDVKMKEKGDIPEGYSVSREKKERFSLILESASTNQTSMYLCASTPAGASGNTIYFGEGSWLTVV.

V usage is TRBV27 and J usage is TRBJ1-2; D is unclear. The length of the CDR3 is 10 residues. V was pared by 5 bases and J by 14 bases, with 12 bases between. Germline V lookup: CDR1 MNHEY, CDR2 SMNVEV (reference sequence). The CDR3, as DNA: TGTGCCAGCAGTGCTCCGCTTGGAACCTTC. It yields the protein CASSAPLGTF.

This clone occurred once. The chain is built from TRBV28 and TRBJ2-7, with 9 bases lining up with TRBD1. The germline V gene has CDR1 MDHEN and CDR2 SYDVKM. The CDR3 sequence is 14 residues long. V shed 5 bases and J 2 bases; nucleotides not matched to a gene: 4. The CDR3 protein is CASSTGGATYEQYF. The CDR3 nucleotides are TGTGCCAGCAGTACAGGGGGCGCCACCTACGAGCAGTACTTC.

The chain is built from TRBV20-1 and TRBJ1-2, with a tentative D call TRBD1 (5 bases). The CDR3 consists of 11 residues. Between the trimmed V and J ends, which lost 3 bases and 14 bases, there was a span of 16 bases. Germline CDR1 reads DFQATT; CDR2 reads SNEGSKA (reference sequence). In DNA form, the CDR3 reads TGCAGTGCTAGCCTGACAGTAATTAATACCTTC. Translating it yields CSASLTVINTF.